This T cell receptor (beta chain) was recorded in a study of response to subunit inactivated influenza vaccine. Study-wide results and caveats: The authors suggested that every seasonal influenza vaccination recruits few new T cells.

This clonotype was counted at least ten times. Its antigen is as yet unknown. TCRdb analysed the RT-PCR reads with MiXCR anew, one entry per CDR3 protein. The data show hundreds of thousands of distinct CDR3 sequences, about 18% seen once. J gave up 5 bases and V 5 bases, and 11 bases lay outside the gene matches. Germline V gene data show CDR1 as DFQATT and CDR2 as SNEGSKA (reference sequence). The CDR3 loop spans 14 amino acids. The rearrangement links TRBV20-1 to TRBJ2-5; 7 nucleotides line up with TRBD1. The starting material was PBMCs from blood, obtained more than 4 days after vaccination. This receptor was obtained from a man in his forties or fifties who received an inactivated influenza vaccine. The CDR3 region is CSALPIGRGETQYF. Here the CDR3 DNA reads TGCAGTGCTCTCCCCATAGGCAGGGGGGAGACCCAGTACTTC.